This T cell receptor (beta chain) emerged from a study of blood T cells in healthy people across ages. The overall study: Roughly one uniquely barcoded beta molecule per two T cells was captured.

Sample-barcoded 5' priming and a J-beta primer mix drove a second PCR of roughly 7 to 11 cycles. Sequencing recovered at least 3 million CDR3-containing paired-end reads from each sample. TCRdb recomputed calls from the 5' RACE reads with MiXCR, one row per CDR3 protein. Here the sample spans about 640,000 distinct CDR3 sequences, around 31% being singletons. The junction had 8 bases not matched to a gene; V was cut back by 5 bases and J by 3 bases. Germline CDR1 and CDR2: SGHRS and YFSETQ. There are 15 residues in the CDR3. Regarding the study as a whole: Higher diversity, along with more naive CD4+ cells, distinguished long-lived donors from aged donors.

This clonotype was recorded at least ten times. Its antigen is unidentified. The sample consisted of blood. The V call is TRBV5-1, the J call TRBJ2-3, with 8 positions matching TRBD2. The receptor was isolated from a woman of 80 years or more in good health. CDR3 amino acids: CASRHGGAGTDTQYF. CDR3 in DNA: TGCGCCAGCAGACACGGGGGGGCCGGAACAGATACGCAGTATTTT.